This T cell receptor (beta chain) was identified during a study of blood T cell repertoires in COVID-19. Across the study: Sites across the United States, Italy and Spain contributed samples from acute and convalescent COVID-19. PBMCs, B-cell-depleted T cells, or T cells provided the cDNA or gDNA that made up the material.

Some clones are missing from TCRdb's copy, which holds only in-frame ones; the method was immunoSEQ multiplex PCR. The sample records 150,000 to 200,000 clones, around 85% being singletons. What was sequenced was peripheral blood. This clonotype originated in a man in his 70s with active or convalescent COVID-19.

DNA for the CDR3: TGTGCCAGCAGCTTAGTACACCTAACTAATGAAAAACTGTTTTTT. This sequence encodes CASSLVHLTNEKLFF. The chain couples TRBV7-9 to TRBJ1-4; D not resolved. The CDR3 is 15 residues long. V was shortened by 1 base and J by 1 base, with 7 bases between the two germline ends. From germline, CDR1 is SEHNR and CDR2 FQNEAQ (reference sequence).